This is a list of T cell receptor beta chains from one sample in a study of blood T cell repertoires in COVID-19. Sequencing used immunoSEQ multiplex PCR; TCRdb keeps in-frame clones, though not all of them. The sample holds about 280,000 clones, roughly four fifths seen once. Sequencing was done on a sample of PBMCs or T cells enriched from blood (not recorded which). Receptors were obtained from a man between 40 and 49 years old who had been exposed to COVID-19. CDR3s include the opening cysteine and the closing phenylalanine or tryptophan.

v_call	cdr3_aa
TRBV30	CAWSGSKAPLHF
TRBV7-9	CASSWGTSSGDEQFF
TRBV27	CASSLPNNEQFF
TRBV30	CAWSVSGEPQHF
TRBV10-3	CASQDTLTNTGELFF
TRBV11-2	CASSKRTSGPSSYEQYF
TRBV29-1	CSVVESNSGTEAFF
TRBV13	CASSSGLAGSGRSYEQYF
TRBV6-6	CASIRSRPGGRRTGELFF
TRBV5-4	CASSQDRGTDTQYF
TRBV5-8	CASSIGTSGYNEQFF
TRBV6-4	CASSSGRNNEQFF
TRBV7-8	CASSSDRGHGYTF
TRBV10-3	CAISEILGQVDGYTF
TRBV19	CASSLTVAGTGYEQYF
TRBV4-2	CASSQDMDRGRGKLFF
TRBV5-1	CASSSGTGLSNYGYTF
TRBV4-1	CASSHLNPGQNPYEQYF
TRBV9	CASSVSLQGTEAFF
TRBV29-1	CSVANSGRGAETQYF
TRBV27	CASSLSRGGGQPQHF
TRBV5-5	CASSRSRSGNQPQHF
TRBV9	CASSISGRGDTQYF
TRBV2	CASNTQGARTEAFF
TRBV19	CASSVSGRLPSETQYF
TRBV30	CAWSVARSDRGSYQPQHF
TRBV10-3	CAISDRGLRAFF
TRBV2	CASGGGAPGELFF
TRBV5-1	CASSLGGVEQFF
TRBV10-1	CASSDRLAGGPDTQYF
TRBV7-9	CASSHRGLVKTQYF